This T cell receptor (beta chain) was captured in a study of CD8+ T cells in alopecia areata. General study results and limits: Sequencing of scalp tissue also captures the resident alphabeta T cells of normal skin.

J lost 3 bases, V lost 0 bases, and 7 bases had no gene match. The CDR3 is made up of 15 amino acids. Per the germline V gene, CDR1 is GTSNPN and CDR2 is SVGIG (reference sequence). In this sample, this clone turned up once. The antigen is not known. The authors extracted RNA and reverse transcribed it into cDNA as the sequencing template. Data came from immunoSEQ multiplex PCR; TCRdb stores just in-frame clones and leaves some out. This sample yields about 140,000 clones, of which around 49% are seen a single time; roughly 0.9% belongs to the top ten. Alopecia areata patients had lesional scalp punch biopsies and peripheral blood taken from them.

Sequencing was performed on CD4+ T cells sorted from blood, taken at week 0. This chain uses TRBV30 with TRBJ1-2, with 7 bases identical to TRBD1. This TCR was sampled from a human donor with alopecia areata. CDR3 residues: CAWSVIGTADYGYTF. The CDR3 region has the DNA TGTGCCTGGAGTGTTATCGGGACAGCAGACTATGGCTACACCTTC.